This entry lists 30 T cell receptor beta chains sequenced from one sample in a study of cytomegalovirus exposure and HLA in healthy donors. Both 60 Vbeta primers and 13 Jbeta primers went into the PCR. Assay used: immunoSEQ multiplex PCR; TCRdb lists only in-frame clones, some missing. The sample lists some 130,000 clones, 76% occurring once. Input material: PBMCs. Every receptor here comes from a female donor in good health and CMV-seropositive.

This clone was seen only once. The J gene is TRBJ1-1, the V gene TRBV28; D is perhaps TRBD1 (5 bases). This CDR3 comprises 12 residues. Trimming cost V 2 bases and J 11 bases, with 12 bases left between them. Germline V gives CDR1 MDHEN, CDR2 SYDVKM. CDR3 coding DNA: TGTGCCAGCAGTTTACCCCCGCGGGGGGCTTTCTTT. As protein: CASSLPPRGAFF.

The J gene is TRBJ1-6, the V gene TRBV2; the match to TRBD1 covers 8 bases. The CDR3 is made up of 14 amino acids. Per the germline V gene, CDR1 is SNHLY and CDR2 is FYNNEI. J lost 10 bases, V lost 5 bases, and 7 bases had no gene match. CDR3: CASSPYRGSSPLHF. The CDR3 coding sequence is TGTGCCAGCAGTCCATACAGGGGGTCCTCACCCCTCCACTTT.

This clone occurred a few times. This chain links TRBV7-9 with TRBJ1-2; unclear D gene. Germline assignment: CDR1 SEHNR and CDR2 FQNEAQ (reference sequence). The CDR3 is 14 amino acids. V was pared by 2 bases and J by 8 bases, with 15 bases between. The CDR3 here is CASSLSAGMRGYTF. In nucleotides, the CDR3 is TGTGCCAGCAGCTTATCGGCGGGAATGCGGGGCTACACCTTC.

The CDR3 DNA reads TGTGCCAGCAGCTTAAAAAGCCGGGGACAGGGGGACACCGGGGAGCTGTTTTTT. Its translation is CASSLKSRGQGDTGELFF. The gene calls are TRBV7-3 and TRBJ2-2; 11 bases are a match to TRBD1. CDR1 and CDR2 from the germline V gene are SGHTA and FQGTGA. The CDR3 contains 18 residues. Trimming cost V 1 base and J 3 bases; bases outside gene matches: 7.

The chain recombines TRBV7-9 with TRBJ2-2, with TRBD2 identical over 10 bases. This CDR3 spans 16 amino acids. Losses at the gene ends were 3 bases for V and 6 bases for J; bases not matched to a gene: 7. Germline V lookup: CDR1 SEHNR, CDR2 FQNEAQ (reference sequence). The CDR3 region is CASSFRLAGVSGELFF. CDR3 DNA sequence: TGTGCCAGCAGCTTCCGGCTAGCGGGAGTATCCGGGGAGCTGTTTTTT.

The V and J genes are TRBV5-1 and TRBJ2-7; D is unclear. The V end was cut by 0 bases, the J end by 3 bases, with 7 bases between. Germline CDR1 is SGHRS and CDR2 is YFSETQ. The CDR3 length is 13 residues. CDR3 amino acids: CASSLEFGYEQYF. The CDR3 DNA reads TGCGCCAGCAGCTTGGAATTCGGCTACGAGCAGTACTTC.

V and J are TRBV25-1 and TRBJ1-6; maybe TRBD1 (5 bases). Trimming took 2 bases from V and 10 from J, leaving 12 bases between them. Germline V gene sequence: CDR1 MGHDK, CDR2 SYGVNS. The CDR3 is 14 amino acids. CDR3 DNA sequence: TGTGCCAGCAGTGAACAGGGATGGGGATCACCCCTCCACTTT. It translates to CASSEQGWGSPLHF.

The rearrangement joins TRBV18 to TRBJ2-2; TRBD2 matches at 12 bases. The CDR3 spans 16 residues. The ends lost 3 bases at V and 2 bases at J; junction bases unmatched: 1. Germline assignment: CDR1 KGHSH and CDR2 LQKENI. CDR3 amino acids: CASSPGLAGNTGELFF. For the CDR3, the DNA is TGTGCCAGCTCACCCGGACTAGCGGGAAACACCGGGGAGCTGTTTTTT.

As regards this clone: Being one base from a much bigger clone, this may be a read error. V gene TRBV7-9 combines with J gene TRBJ1-1; D ambiguous. Germline CDR1 is SEHNR and CDR2 is FQNEAQ (reference sequence). The V end was cut by 3 bases, the J end by 1 base, with 6 bases between. The CDR3 has 13 amino acids. Here the CDR3 reads CASSFGGNTEAFF. For the CDR3, the DNA is TGTGCCAGCAGCTTTGGCGGGAACACTGAAGCTTTCTTT.

The chain has TRBV7-9 and TRBJ2-1; possible D gene TRBD1, 5 bases. Looked up from germline, CDR1 is SEHNR and CDR2 is FQNEAQ (reference sequence). The CDR3 has 13 residues. The V and J ends lost 6 bases and 7 bases respectively, with 13 bases between them. CDR3 nucleotides: TGTGCCAGCAGGTCCCAGGGTAGTAATGAGCAGTTCTTC. This gives the protein CASRSQGSNEQFF. Full variable domain (missing parts from reference TRBV7-9 and TRBJ2-1): DTGVSQNPRHKITKRGQNVTFRCDPISEHNRLYWYRQTLGQGPEFLTYFQNEAQLEKSRLLSDRFSAERPKGSFSTLEIQRTEQGDSAMYLCASRSQGSNEQFFGPGTRLTVL.

CDR3: CATSSQQQGVSTDTQYF. The DNA of the CDR3 is TGTGCCACCAGCAGCCAGCAACAGGGGGTCAGCACAGATACGCAGTATTTT. This chain links TRBV15 with TRBJ2-3; 8 nucleotides align to TRBD1. The germline V gene encodes CDR1 LNHNV and CDR2 YYDKDF (reference sequence). Trimming at V came to 3 bases and at J to 0 bases, leaving 8 bases not matched to a gene. The CDR3 has 17 residues.

CDR3 DNA: TGTGCCAGCAGCTTAGGTAGCCTGTACCAAGAGACCCAGTACTTC. It encodes CASSLGSLYQETQYF. V usage is TRBV7-9 and J usage is TRBJ2-5; no firm D call. Germline CDR1 and CDR2: SEHNR and FQNEAQ (reference sequence). Deletions cut 1 base from V and 0 bases from J, with 9 bases between. The CDR3 runs to 15 residues.

The chain recombines TRBV6-1 with TRBJ2-3; 7 bases are a match to TRBD2. Germline values: CDR1 MNHNS, CDR2 SASEGT. This CDR3 has 12 amino acids. Unmatched junction bases numbered 3, after V lost 6 bases and J lost 6 bases. CDR3 loop: CASSGRWDTQYF. In DNA form, the CDR3 reads TGTGCCAGCAGCGGGAGGTGGGATACGCAGTATTTT.

The V and J genes are TRBV5-8 and TRBJ2-2, with D perhaps TRBD2 (6 bases). V dropped 1 base and J dropped 6 bases, with 7 bases sitting between them. The CDR3 runs 13 residues. Germline V gene data show CDR1 as SGHTS and CDR2 as YDEGEE. CDR3 DNA sequence: TGTGCCAGCAGCTTGCAGCGGGCCGGGGAGCTGTTTTTT. It encodes CASSLQRAGELFF.

The chain links TRBV2 to TRBJ1-1; D is unclear. Trimming left V 5 bases short and J 0 bases short, with 7 bases between. The germline V gene has CDR1 SNHLY and CDR2 FYNNEI. CDR3 length equals 13 residues. CDR3 amino acids: CASSPWLNTEAFF. The CDR3 DNA reads as TGTGCCAGCAGTCCGTGGCTGAACACTGAAGCTTTCTTT.

The CDR3: CASNSPLQGAGNQPQHF. CDR3 sequence (DNA): TGTGCCAGCAATTCCCCACTGCAGGGGGCCGGCAATCAGCCCCAGCATTTT. The V gene is TRBV28, the J gene TRBJ1-5; 8 bases map to TRBD1. The CDR3 loop spans 17 amino acids. V shed 7 bases and J 2 bases; nucleotides not matched to a gene: 13. The germline gives CDR1 MDHEN, CDR2 SYDVKM.

The V call is TRBV5-4, the J call TRBJ2-3; D unclear. The CDR3 is made up of 14 amino acids. V lost 1 base and J 5 bases, leaving 11 bases between the germline ends. CDR1 and CDR2 from the germline V gene are SGHNT and YYREEE (reference sequence). CDR3 coding DNA: TGTGCCAGCAGCTTGCTCGGTCACGTAGATACGCAGTATTTT. Protein product: CASSLLGHVDTQYF.

Concerning this clone itself: Mismatch with germline at one junction end may stem from a read error. The J gene is TRBJ2-1, the V gene TRBV28; D is possibly TRBD1 (7 bases). The CDR3 has 11 amino acids. Germline-derived CDR1 and CDR2 are MDHEN and SYDVKM. CDR3 amino acids: CASLEAGQRVF. DNA of the CDR3: TGTGCCAGTCTAGAGGCGGGACAGCGGGTCTTC.

The V call is TRBV2, the J call TRBJ2-2; TRBD2 matches at 9 bases. V gave up 7 bases and J gave up 5 bases; unmatched junction bases: 8. The germline CDR1 and CDR2 sequences are SNHLY and FYNNEI. The CDR3 spans 15 residues. This chain's CDR3 is CASKILAGWTGELFF. DNA of the CDR3: TGTGCCAGCAAAATCCTAGCGGGATGGACCGGGGAGCTGTTTTTT.

V and J are TRBV7-3 and TRBJ2-3, with D possibly being TRBD1 (5 bases). V lost 4 bases, J lost 0 bases, and 5 bases lay in between. This CDR3 is 13 amino acids long. Germline loops: CDR1 SGHTA, CDR2 FQGTGA. CDR3 in DNA: TGTGCCAGCAGCTGGGGCAGCACAGATACGCAGTATTTT. Translated, it gives CASSWGSTDTQYF.

The chain has TRBV5-4 and TRBJ2-3; 10 bases are a match to TRBD2. Looked up from germline, CDR1 is SGHNT and CDR2 is YYREEE (reference sequence). V shed 0 bases and J 4 bases; nucleotides not matched to a gene: 11. The CDR3 runs to 18 residues. The CDR3 sequence: CASSLGPPSGSGPDTQYF. CDR3 DNA: TGTGCCAGCAGCTTGGGGCCCCCTAGCGGGAGTGGCCCAGATACGCAGTATTTT.

The chain is built from TRBV12-5 and TRBJ1-1; 7 positions agree with TRBD1. The V segment lost 0 bases and the J segment 6 bases; nucleotides outside the gene matches: 10. This CDR3 region has 16 residues. Germline assignment: CDR1 LGHNT and CDR2 FRNRAP. DNA for the CDR3: TGTGCTAGTGGTTTGGTAGTAGGAGGCAGGGGGGCTGAAGCTTTCTTT. It codes for CASGLVVGGRGAEAFF.

The chain carries TRBV2 and TRBJ2-5, with 11 bases that match TRBD2. Unmatched junction bases numbered 2, after V lost 4 bases and J lost 4 bases. This CDR3 comprises 14 residues. CDR1 and CDR2 (germline): SNHLY, FYNNEI. The CDR3 is CASSGLAGRETQYF. DNA of the CDR3: TGTGCCAGCAGTGGACTAGCGGGAAGAGAGACCCAGTACTTC. The complete variable domain, with remaining parts taken from reference TRBV2 and TRBJ2-5, reads EPEVTQTPSHQVTQMGQEVILRCVPISNHLYFYWYRQILGQKVEFLVSFYNNEISEKSEIFDDQFSVERPDGSNFTLKIRSTKLEDSAMYFCASSGLAGRETQYFGPGTRLLVL.

V usage is TRBV2 and J usage is TRBJ1-2; 8 bases fit TRBD1. V lost 6 bases to trimming and J lost 4 bases; unmatched junction nucleotides: 4. Germline-derived CDR1 and CDR2 are SNHLY and FYNNEI. This CDR3 has 13 residues. CDR3 coding DNA: TGTGCCAGCAGGACAGGGGTTACCTATGGCTACACCTTC. Translating gives CASRTGVTYGYTF.

V and J are TRBV4-1 and TRBJ2-7; TRBD1 matches 8 bases. This CDR3 comprises 14 residues. Losses at the gene ends were 0 bases for V and 6 bases for J; bases not matched to a gene: 4. The V gene's germline CDR1 is MGHRA and CDR2 YSYEKL. The DNA of the CDR3 is TGCGCCAGCAGCCAAGATCCGGGACAGGCCGAGCAGTACTTC. Translation: CASSQDPGQAEQYF.

This clone appeared a few times. The chain recombines TRBV27 with TRBJ2-7, with no clear D. The CDR3 spans 13 residues. Trimming shortened V by 2 bases and J by 7 bases, and 12 bases separated the two germline ends. Germline lookup yields CDR1 MNHEY and CDR2 SMNVEV (reference sequence). CDR3 bases: TGTGCCAGCAGTTTAGATCCTAGGCGAGAGCAGTACTTC. Its protein is CASSLDPRREQYF.

The chain employs TRBV6-6 and TRBJ1-2; D gene uncertain. This CDR3 spans 13 amino acids. Between the trimmed V and J ends, which lost 6 bases and 4 bases, there was a span of 12 bases. Germline CDR1 MNHNY, CDR2 SVGAGI (reference sequence). CDR3 residues: CASSPGRTYGYTF. CDR3 coding DNA: TGTGCCAGCAGCCCCGGTAGAACCTATGGCTACACCTTC.

The chain uses TRBV6-5 and TRBJ2-1; 8 nucleotides agree with TRBD2. This CDR3 has 15 residues. Germline values: CDR1 MNHEY, CDR2 SVGAGI. After removal of 3 bases from V and 6 bases from J, the junction contained 7 bases not matched to a gene. The CDR3 is CASSYQAGVVNEQFF. DNA for the CDR3: TGTGCCAGCAGTTATCAAGCGGGAGTTGTCAATGAGCAGTTCTTC.

The rearrangement joins TRBV18 to TRBJ2-4; no reliable D call. Germline V CDR1 and CDR2: KGHSH, LQKENI. V was trimmed by 3 bases and J by 7 bases, leaving 13 bases between them. This CDR3 is built from 14 residues. CDR3 residues: CASSPVLEPNIQYF. CDR3 DNA: TGTGCCAGCTCACCGGTGTTAGAACCGAACATTCAGTACTTC.

The V gene is TRBV10-2, the J gene TRBJ2-7, with 9 bases matching TRBD1. CDR3 length equals 14 residues. Germline values: CDR1 WSHSY, CDR2 SAAADI. With V trimmed by 6 bases and J by 2 bases, 5 bases remained unmatched. CDR3 DNA sequence: TGCGCCAGCAGAGAAGACAGGGGGACCTACGAGCAGTACTTC. Its protein product is CASREDRGTYEQYF.